This TCR beta chain was captured in a study of T cell repertoires in cytomegalovirus infection. Study conclusions and caveats: Summed public TCR beta family frequency identified CMV carriers bearing the relevant HLA.

The junction had 10 bases not matched to a gene; V was cut back by 5 bases and J by 7 bases. The CDR3 is 15 amino acids. The germline V gene encodes CDR1 SGHRS and CDR2 YFSETQ. TCRdb reprocessed the reads via MiXCR and lists one record per CDR3 protein. The profile shows 170,000 or so distinct CDR3 sequences, 13% to 15% of them singletons. This clonotype was counted a few times. Its antigen is not identified. The V gene is TRBV5-1, the J gene TRBJ1-5; 9 bases match TRBD1. The receptor was derived from a human donor in good health (CMV status not recorded). Some clones in this sample may be carry-over from other donors' samples. The sequenced sample was PBMCs. The CDR3 loop is CASSSGQGPDQPQHF. CDR3 nucleotide sequence: TGCGCCAGCAGTTCGGGACAGGGCCCCGACCAGCCCCAGCATTTT.